Listed here is a single T cell receptor (beta chain). Its target is unknown. The sample comes from a study of T cells after posttransplantation cyclophosphamide. The V gene lost 4 bases and the J gene lost 7 bases, with 25 bases spanning the gap. Germline values: CDR1 GTSNPN, CDR2 SVGIG (reference sequence). The CDR3 length is 16 residues. Profiling relied on immunoSEQ multiplex PCR, and the TCRdb table lists in-frame clones only, not all of them. The table records approximately 52,000 clones, about 86% of them present only once. Whole-study results and caveats: Recipient CMV seropositivity and CMV reactivation strongly tracked TRB clonality.

The V call is TRBV30, the J call TRBJ1-2; a weak D match, TRBD1 (6 bases). The sequenced material came from PBMCs. The sequence was collected from a man aged 30 to 45 with a blood cancer, CMV-positive, and with a related stem cell donor. CDR3 DNA: TGTGCCTGGATACAGGGCACGGGAAGACCGAGCCGTGGCTACACCTTC. Translation gives CAWIQGTGRPSRGYTF.